This T cell receptor (beta chain) was identified during a study of cytomegalovirus exposure and HLA in healthy donors. V lost 1 base to trimming and J lost 5 bases; unmatched junction nucleotides: 7. CDR3 length equals 15 residues. The germline gives CDR1 GTSNPN, CDR2 SVGIG (reference sequence). Study-wide findings and caveats: Accounts indicate the classifier identified cytomegalovirus status with strong specificity and sensitivity. The study put 150 to 200 TCR beta chains on its list as cytomegalovirus-associated.

The donors were members of the validation cohort comprising approximately 110 subjects, separate from the approximately 630-subject first cohort. Worth noting for this clone: What it binds is not known.

TCRdb's table, derived via immunoSEQ multiplex PCR, lists solely in-frame clones and lacks some. The table records 150,000 to 200,000 clones, roughly three quarters of them present only once. The rearrangement joins TRBV30 to TRBJ2-7; 11 bases fit TRBD2. The TCR was taken from a woman aged 25 to 39 in good health and CMV-seronegative. Input material: PBMCs. The CDR3 here is CAWSARTSGSDEQYF. Written as DNA, the CDR3 is TGTGCCTGGAGTGCTCGAACTAGCGGGAGCGACGAGCAGTACTTC.